These T cell receptor beta chains were read from a single sample in a study of blood T cell repertoires in COVID-19. Profiled with immunoSEQ multiplex PCR; TCRdb holds only in-frame clones, not every one. The repertoire has roughly 35,000 clones, around 87% of them found once; the top ten carry 44%. The sample consisted of peripheral blood. These receptors were taken from a human donor in a cohort sampled during active COVID-19. The CDR3 runs from the conserved cysteine through the conserved F or W. D genes are given only for firm matches. Size is stated for part of the rows, as once, few or many counts, or as a class when the clone is expanded.

D | size | length | J | V | DNA | CDR3
. | . | 15 | TRBJ1-2 | TRBV18 | TGTGCCAGCTCACCACCGTCTGGGGAGACCTATGGCTACACCTTC | CASSPPSGETYGYTF
. | . | 14 | TRBJ2-5 | TRBV7-2 | TGTGCCAGCAGCACCGACTCGCAGCAAGAGACCCAGTACTTC | CASSTDSQQETQYF
. | . | 17 | TRBJ2-4 | TRBV10-3 | TGTGCCATCAGTGATCCAGGGAAAGAACTAGCCAAAAACATTCAGTACTTC | CAISDPGKELAKNIQYF
TRBD2 | . | 16 | TRBJ2-1 | TRBV18 | TGTGCCAGCTCACCACCGACTAGCGGGGGGGCTGGTGAGCAGTTCTTC | CASSPPTSGGAGEQFF
. | . | 15 | TRBJ2-1 | TRBV10-3 | TGTGCCATCAGTGCAGGGCTAGATCCCTACAATGAGCAGTTCTTC | CAISAGLDPYNEQFF
. | . | 14 | TRBJ1-1 | TRBV10-3 | TGTGCCATCAGTGAGAAAGGGAGAGACACTGAAGCTTTCTTT | CAISEKGRDTEAFF
. | . | 14 | TRBJ1-1 | TRBV3-1/TRBV3-2 | TGTGCCAGTGCCGGGATCTCAAGTCAGGCTGAAGCTTTCTTT | CASAGISSQAEAFF
. | . | 14 | TRBJ1-3 | TRBV7-8 | TGTGCCAGCAGCCAAGCCTACTCTGGAAACACCATATATTTT | CASSQAYSGNTIYF
. | . | 16 | TRBJ1-1 | TRBV11-2 | TGTGCCAGCAGCTTAACCAGCGGCCTGACAGGTGGGGAAGCTTTCTTT | CASSLTSGLTGGEAFF
TRBD1 | once | 15 | TRBJ2-5 | TRBV7-3 | TGTGCCAGCAGCACCCAAACAGGGGGCAGGGAGACCCAGTACTTC | CASSTQTGGRETQYF
TRBD2 | few | 15 | TRBJ2-1 | TRBV3-1/TRBV3-2 | TGTGCCAGCAGCCAAGGCAGCGGGGGGGCCTATGAGCAGTTCTTC | CASSQGSGGAYEQFF
. | . | 15 | TRBJ1-6 | TRBV5-4 | TGTGCCAGCAGCTTGAACAGCTTCTATAATTCACCCCTCCACTTT | CASSLNSFYNSPLHF
. | few | 11 | TRBJ1-2 | TRBV2 | TGTGCCAGCAGTGAATTGGGCGGCTACACCTTC | CASSELGGYTF
. | . | 11 | TRBJ2-7 | TRBV5-1 | TGCGCCAGCAGCTTGGAGAGCGAGCAGTACTTC | CASSLESEQYF
. | . | 13 | TRBJ2-7 | TRBV29-1 | TGCAGCGTTGAGTTTGTCAGGGGATACGAGCAGTACTTC | CSVEFVRGYEQYF
. | . | 16 | TRBJ2-5 | TRBV18 | TGTGCCAGCTCACCACCGTCGCAGCCACCGGGGGAGACCCAGTACTTC | CASSPPSQPPGETQYF
. | . | 14 | TRBJ2-1 | TRBV10-3 | TGTGCCATCAGCCGGGGTAGTCCCGTCGATGAGCAGTTCTTC | CAISRGSPVDEQFF
TRBD2 | . | 19 | TRBJ2-1 | TRBV4-3 | TGCGCCAGCAGCCAAGCTTTCAGCGGGGGGGTCGCGTCCTACAATGAGCAGTTCTTC | CASSQAFSGGVASYNEQFF
TRBD1 | . | 15 | TRBJ2-7 | TRBV29-1 | TGCAGCGTTGAAGAAGGGACAGTTCGCCCCTACGAGCAGTACTTC | CSVEEGTVRPYEQYF
. | . | 14 | TRBJ1-3 | TRBV7-2 | TGTGCCAGCAGCTCCGATATAGTTGGAAACACCATATATTTT | CASSSDIVGNTIYF
. | . | 14 | TRBJ1-3 | TRBV25-1 | TGTGCCAGCAGTGAACAGGGGACTGGAAACACCATATATTTT | CASSEQGTGNTIYF
TRBD2 | . | 15 | TRBJ2-1 | TRBV18 | TGTGCCAGCTCACCAACGACTAGCGGGGTAGGTGAGCAGTTCTTC | CASSPTTSGVGEQFF
TRBD2 | . | 15 | TRBJ2-5 | TRBV2 | TGTGCCAGCACAGGGACTAGCGGGGGAGGGGAGACCCAGTACTTC | CASTGTSGGGETQYF
. | . | 15 | TRBJ2-1 | TRBV24-1 | TGTGCCACCAGTGTATTTACAGGGGCGGGGAATGAGCAGTTCTTC | CATSVFTGAGNEQFF
. | . | 13 | TRBJ2-7 | TRBV12-3/TRBV12-4 | TGTGCCAGCAGTTTAGCCCCTACCTACGAGCAGTACTTC | CASSLAPTYEQYF
TRBD1 | . | 16 | TRBJ2-7 | TRBV5-1 | TGCGCCAGCAGCTCCACGGTGACAGGGGGCAAATACGAGCAGTACTTC | CASSSTVTGGKYEQYF
TRBD1 | . | 16 | TRBJ2-5 | TRBV4-1 | TGCGCCAGCAGCAAAGGACAGGGTCCAAGGGGGGAGACCCAGTACTTC | CASSKGQGPRGETQYF
TRBD1 | . | 15 | TRBJ1-5 | TRBV5-1 | TGCGCCAGCAGCTTGGGAGGGACAGGGGGTCAGCCCCAGCATTTT | CASSLGGTGGQPQHF
TRBD1 | . | 18 | TRBJ1-6 | TRBV28 | TGTGCCAGCAGCCTAGGGGGGCAGGGGGCGTTCCGTAATTCACCCCTCCACTTT | CASSLGGQGAFRNSPLHF
TRBD1 | . | 13 | TRBJ1-2 | TRBV3-1/TRBV3-2 | TGTGCCAGCGGACAAGGACAGGAAATGAGCTACACCTTC | CASGQGQEMSYTF
. | . | 18 | TRBJ1-2 | TRBV6-1 | TGTGCCAGCAGTGAAATTCGACCGGGACCCACGTCTGGGGGCGGCTACACCTTC | CASSEIRPGPTSGGGYTF
TRBD1 | . | 15 | TRBJ1-6 | TRBV6-5 | TGTGCCAGCAAGACGTTTGGGACAGCTAATTCACCCCTCCACTTT | CASKTFGTANSPLHF
. | . | 14 | TRBJ2-1 | TRBV19 | TGTGCCAGTAGTATTCAGGCATTTTCAAATGAGCAGTTCTTC | CASSIQAFSNEQFF
. | once | 15 | TRBJ2-7 | TRBV27 | TGTGCCAGCAGTGGTCGGCAGGGGAACTTCTACGAGCAGTACTTC | CASSGRQGNFYEQYF
. | . | 12 | TRBJ2-7 | TRBV12-3/TRBV12-4 | TGTGCCAGCAGCCAGGACTCCTACGAGCAGTACTTC | CASSQDSYEQYF
. | . | 10 | TRBJ2-1 | TRBV6-2/TRBV6-3 | TGTGCCAGCAGTTCAAATGAGCAGTTCTTC | CASSSNEQFF
TRBD1 | few | 15 | TRBJ1-2 | TRBV5-4 | TGTGCCAGCAGCTCCCTGACAGGGGGCGTCTATGGCTACACCTTC | CASSSLTGGVYGYTF
TRBD1 | . | 14 | TRBJ2-5 | TRBV5-1 | TGCGCCAGCTTTCCTGGACAGGGTCAAGAGACCCAGTACTTC | CASFPGQGQETQYF
. | few | 15 | TRBJ2-2 | TRBV7-2 | TGTGCCAGCAGCTTAGGACAGTTGAACACCGGGGAGCTGTTTTTT | CASSLGQLNTGELFF
. | . | 15 | TRBJ2-1 | TRBV7-2 | TGTGCCAGCAGCTTAGTAGGGGGAGGGTTGTATGAGCAGTTCTTC | CASSLVGGGLYEQFF
. | . | 14 | TRBJ1-2 | TRBV5-1 | TGCGCCAGCAGCCGGACAGTGGGGCTAAATGGCTACACCTTC | CASSRTVGLNGYTF
. | . | 14 | TRBJ2-2 | TRBV7-9 | TGTGCCAGCAGCTTAACCTCAGGCACCGGGGAGCTGTTTTTT | CASSLTSGTGELFF
. | few | 13 | TRBJ1-2 | TRBV7-8 | TGTGCCAGCAGCTTAGGACAAAACTATGGCTACACCTTC | CASSLGQNYGYTF
. | once | 17 | TRBJ1-2 | TRBV29-1 | TGCAGCGTTGAAAGTAGGGGAGTCTGGGGGCGGTCTTATGGCTACACCTTC | CSVESRGVWGRSYGYTF
TRBD1 | . | 14 | TRBJ2-7 | TRBV11-2 | TGTGCCAGCAGCTTCGGACAGGGGGGGTCCGAGCAGTACTTC | CASSFGQGGSEQYF
TRBD1 | . | 16 | TRBJ1-2 | TRBV5-5 | TGTGCCAGCAGCCTCGGACAGGGTGGGCCATCCTATGGCTACACCTTC | CASSLGQGGPSYGYTF
. | . | 13 | TRBJ1-5 | TRBV28 | TGTGCCAGCTTGGGGGGGCCGAATCAGCCCCAGCATTTT | CASLGGPNQPQHF
TRBD1 | once | 15 | TRBJ1-1 | TRBV7-2 | TGTGCCAGCAGTCCTGCCACAGGGGTTGGCACTGAAGCTTTCTTT | CASSPATGVGTEAFF
. | . | 12 | TRBJ1-2 | TRBV6-2/TRBV6-3 | TGTGCCAGCAGTTTGGGAGATTATGGCTACACCTTC | CASSLGDYGYTF
TRBD1 | . | 14 | TRBJ2-7 | TRBV5-4 | TGTGCCAGCAGCTTGGGACAGGGGGTGCGGGAGCAGTACTTC | CASSLGQGVREQYF
. | . | 15 | TRBJ1-2 | TRBV5-1 | TGCGCCAGCAGCTTGGTCCCAGCGTGGGTTGATGGCTACACCTTC | CASSLVPAWVDGYTF
TRBD2 | . | 18 | TRBJ2-2 | TRBV7-8 | TGTGCCAGCAGCTTAGCCCCCTTAGCGGGAGGTTCCGACGGGGAGCTGTTTTTT | CASSLAPLAGGSDGELFF
. | . | 13 | TRBJ2-2 | TRBV7-2 | TGTGCCAGCAGCCCGGCTGCGGTCGGGGAGCTGTTTTTT | CASSPAAVGELFF